This TCR beta chain was sequenced during a study of T-cell reconstitution after alpha-beta-depleted transplantation in children. This clonotype was picked up many times. Its antigen remains unidentified. The TCRbeta library incorporated unique molecular identifiers. MiXCR, applied by TCRdb to the PCR reads, yields one record per CDR3 protein. The sample holds 200,000 or so distinct CDR3 sequences, roughly 9.1% seen once. V was pared by 3 bases and J by 4 bases, with 6 bases between. The germline V gene encodes CDR1 MGHDK and CDR2 SYGVNS. This CDR3 contains 13 residues. Study-wide results and limits: It was newly produced T cells that mostly accounted for T-cell counts and diversity one year after transplant. Roughly two months post-transplant, alpha-beta T cells reportedly originated from several hundred graft clones that had expanded. Day-60 TCRbeta diversity that was high in some patients was derived from surviving recipient T cells and thymic progenitors.

This chain uses TRBV25-1 with TRBJ2-2, with unresolved D. This clonotype was sampled from a male patient under 10 years old who had a stem cell transplant for acute myeloid leukemia, so the T cells may come from the graft donor. The sequenced sample was PBMCs, mostly from graft donor cells, obtained 360 days after TCRalphabeta/CD19-depleted stem cell transplant. CDR3 bases: TGTGCCAGCAGTGATCCCAGCACCGGGGAGCTGTTTTTT. Amino acid sequence: CASSDPSTGELFF.